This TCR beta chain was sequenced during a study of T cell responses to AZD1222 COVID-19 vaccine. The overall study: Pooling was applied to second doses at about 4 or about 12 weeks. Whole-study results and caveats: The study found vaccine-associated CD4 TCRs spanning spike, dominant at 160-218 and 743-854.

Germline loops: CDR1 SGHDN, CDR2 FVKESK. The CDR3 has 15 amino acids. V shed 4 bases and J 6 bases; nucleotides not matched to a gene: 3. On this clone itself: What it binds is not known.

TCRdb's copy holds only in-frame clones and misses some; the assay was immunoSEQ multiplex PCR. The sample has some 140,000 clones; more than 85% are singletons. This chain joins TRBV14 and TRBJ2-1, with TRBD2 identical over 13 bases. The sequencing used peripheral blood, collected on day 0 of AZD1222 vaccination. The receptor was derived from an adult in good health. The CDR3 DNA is TGTGCCAGCAGCCTAAGACTAGCGGGAGGCAATGAGCAGTTCTTC. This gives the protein CASSLRLAGGNEQFF.